Listed below are T cell receptor beta chains from one sample, sequenced in a study of blood T cell repertoires in COVID-19. This table comes from immunoSEQ multiplex PCR, and its TCRdb copy is limited to in-frame clones, with some not included. The table lists around 460,000 clones, about 90% of them singletons. The source material was peripheral blood. These receptors were obtained from a man younger than 30 with COVID-19, enrolled during active disease. CDR3s include the opening cysteine and the closing phenylalanine or tryptophan. D genes are given only for firm matches. Not every row has a clone size; where given, it reads once, few, many or a size class.

clone size	D gene	V gene	J gene	CDR3 DNA	CDR3 protein
-	-	TRBV6-5	TRBJ1-4	TGTGCCAGCAGTTACTGGCAGGGAGGGGAAAAACTGTTTTTT	CASSYWQGGEKLFF
-	-	TRBV25-1	TRBJ2-5	TGTGCCAGCAGTGACCCTATTATTGAGGAGGGCCAGTATGAGACCCAGTACTTC	CASSDPIIEEGQYETQYF
-	TRBD1	TRBV6-5	TRBJ1-6	TGTGCCAGCAGTTATAGGACAGGCGGGAATTCACCCCTCCACTTT	CASSYRTGGNSPLHF
-	-	TRBV6-5	TRBJ2-7	TGTGCCAGCAGGTCAGGGGGCGGGAGATCCTACGAGCAGTACTTC	CASRSGGGRSYEQYF
-	-	TRBV5-4	TRBJ2-7	TGTGCCAGCAGCTTTGGGTTCTCAGGCGAGCAGTACTTC	CASSFGFSGEQYF
-	TRBD2	TRBV6-6	TRBJ2-1	TGTGCCAGTAGACTAGCGGAAAACAATGAGCAGTTCTTC	CASRLAENNEQFF
-	-	TRBV21-1	TRBJ2-7	TGTGCCAGCAGCAAAGCGCTCGGACAGGGGTACGAGCAGTACTTC	CASSKALGQGYEQYF
-	TRBD2	TRBV27	TRBJ2-2	TGTGCCAGCAGTGCGCCGGGACTAGCGGGAGGAAGGGCCGGGGAGCTGTTTTTT	CASSAPGLAGGRAGELFF
-	TRBD1	TRBV28	TRBJ2-3	TGTGCCAGCAGCGACAGGGGGCGCGAGGATACGCAGTATTTT	CASSDRGREDTQYF
-	-	TRBV6-5	TRBJ2-1	TGTGCCAGCAGCAGGAGGGACAATGAGCAGTTCTTC	CASSRRDNEQFF
-	TRBD1	TRBV7-9	TRBJ1-2	TGTGCCAGCAGTTCGCCGGGACAGAGCCGCTATGGCTACACCTTC	CASSSPGQSRYGYTF
-	-	TRBV10-1	TRBJ2-7	TGCGCCAGCAGTGCTGCGGGGAATACTGGAGACGAGCAGTACTTC	CASSAAGNTGDEQYF
-	-	TRBV3-1/TRBV3-2	TRBJ1-2	TGTGCCAGCAGCCAGGCAGGGATTTCCTATGGCTACACCTTC	CASSQAGISYGYTF
once	TRBD1	TRBV6-5	TRBJ2-3	TGTGCCAGCAGTTACGCCGGGACAGGGAACACAGATACGCAGTATTTT	CASSYAGTGNTDTQYF
once	-	TRBV3-1/TRBV3-2	TRBJ2-1	TGTGCCAGCAGCCAAGATGGGCACCGACGGAATGAGCAGTTCTTC	CASSQDGHRRNEQFF
-	TRBD1	TRBV18	TRBJ2-7	TGTGCCAGCTCACCGCAGGGGGCCTACGAGCAGTACTTC	CASSPQGAYEQYF
-	-	TRBV19	TRBJ2-5	TGTGCCAGTAGTCTGGGCAGGGGAGAGACCCAGTACTTC	CASSLGRGETQYF
once	-	TRBV12-3/TRBV12-4	TRBJ2-2	TGTGCCAGCAGTTTTACCGGGACCGGGGAGCTGTTTTTT	CASSFTGTGELFF
-	-	TRBV12-3/TRBV12-4	TRBJ1-1	TGTGCCAGCACCTCGGACATCTTCACTGAAGCTTTCTTT	CASTSDIFTEAFF
once	-	TRBV28	TRBJ1-1	TGTGCCAGCAGTAGCGGCGGAATGAACACTGAAGCTTTCTTT	CASSSGGMNTEAFF